The sequence of this T cell receptor (beta chain) was determined in a study of blood T cell repertoires in COVID-19. Looking at the study overall: The United States, Italy and Spain were the sources of the acute and convalescent COVID-19 samples. T cells, B-cell-depleted T cells, or PBMCs provided the cDNA or gDNA that served as material.

The CDR3 extends over 12 amino acids. Deletions cut 5 bases from V and 8 bases from J, with 12 bases between. The repertoire was sequenced with immunoSEQ multiplex PCR; TCRdb's copy has only in-frame clones and lacks some. The data show approximately 50,000 clones, approximately 92% seen once. V gene TRBV12-3 or TRBV12-4 combines with J gene TRBJ1-2; no clear D. This clonotype originated in a man aged 50 to 59 with active COVID-19. Material: peripheral blood. The CDR3 here is CASSLGPRGYTF. In DNA, the CDR3 is TGTGCCAGCAGTCTAGGACCGAGGGGCTACACCTTC.